The 14 T cell receptor beta chains given below trace back to one sample, sequenced in a study of CD8 T cells in Susac syndrome. When the RNA was reverse transcribed, random hexamers were used with an input of about 0.45 to 1 ug. TCRdb re-derived calls from the immunoSEQ multiplex PCR reads in MiXCR, one entry per CDR3 protein. The sample holds over 140,000 distinct CDR3 sequences, 85% to 95% seen once. Specimen: CD4+ T cells from PBMCs. These receptors originate from a human donor with Susac syndrome.

V gene TRBV18 combines with J gene TRBJ1-1; D might be TRBD1 (5 bases). The germline CDR1 and CDR2 sequences are KGHSH and LQKENI. With 4 bases removed from V and 4 bases from J, the gap between germline ends came to 16 bases. CDR3 size: 15 residues. The CDR3 DNA sequence: TGTGCCAGCTCACTCCTCGAGACGGGGGGCACTGAAGCTTTCTTT. Translation: CASSLLETGGTEAFF.

This chain uses TRBV20-1 with TRBJ2-7; no firm D call. The CDR3 loop spans 13 amino acids. V was cut by 7 bases and J by 0 bases, with 13 bases left in between. The germline V gene has CDR1 DFQATT and CDR2 SNEGSKA (reference sequence). CDR3 in DNA: TGCAGTGGAAGGGCTCCCAGCTCCTACGAGCAGTACTTC. As protein: CSGRAPSSYEQYF.

The chain uses TRBV20-1 and TRBJ1-2; D is undetermined. CDR1 is DFQATT, CDR2 SNEGSKA, per germline (reference sequence). Trimming pared 1 base from V and 7 bases from J, leaving 16 bases between. The CDR3 spans 14 residues. The CDR3 DNA reads as TGCAGTGCTAGAGTCGAGGAAGAAGTAGGTGGCTACACCTTC. It is translated as CSARVEEEVGGYTF.

J is TRBJ2-1 and V is TRBV3-1; tentative D call: TRBD2 (5 bases). The CDR3 has 16 residues. CDR1 LGHDT and CDR2 YNNKEL come from the germline V gene (reference sequence). With 4 bases removed from V and 0 bases from J, the gap between germline ends came to 13 bases. DNA of the CDR3: TGTGCCAGCAGCCCTAACGGACGGGGCTCCTACAATGAGCAGTTCTTC. Its translation is CASSPNGRGSYNEQFF.

The CDR3 region is CASSRSLEGTQYF. The CDR3 DNA follows: TGTGCCAGCAGCCGGAGCTTGGAAGGAACCCAGTACTTC. V is TRBV3-1 and J is TRBJ2-5; D uncertain. CDR1 is LGHDT, CDR2 YNNKEL, per germline (reference sequence). V gave up 4 bases and J gave up 8 bases, with 14 bases separating them. The length of the CDR3 is 13 residues.

The chain has TRBV12-3 or TRBV12-4 and TRBJ1-5, with no clear D. Trimming stripped 5 bases from V and 2 bases from J, with 7 bases between. CDR3 length equals 13 residues. The DNA for the CDR3 is TGTGCCAGCAGTACTCACGGCAATCAGCCCCAGCATTTT. It translates to CASSTHGNQPQHF.

The genes are TRBV24-1 and TRBJ1-2; the D is unclear. The germline V gene encodes CDR1 KGHDR and CDR2 SFDVKD. The V end was cut by 3 bases, the J end by 7 bases, with 11 bases between. This CDR3 has 13 residues. The CDR3: CATSDLRSGGYTF. The CDR3 DNA is TGTGCCACCAGTGATCTGCGCTCGGGTGGCTACACCTTC.

This sequence joins TRBV2 and TRBJ2-7, with 7 bases aligning to TRBD1. Germline lookup yields CDR1 SNHLY and CDR2 FYNNEI. CDR3 size: 11 residues. V trimming: 6 bases; J trimming: 7 bases; junction bases outside the gene matches: 3. The CDR3 is CASSGTEEQYF. In nucleotides, the CDR3 is TGTGCCAGCAGCGGGACAGAAGAGCAGTACTTC.

V usage is TRBV12-3 or TRBV12-4 and J usage is TRBJ2-1, with D possibly TRBD2 on 5 matching bases. Trimming pared 5 bases from V and 2 bases from J, leaving 19 bases between. The CDR3 totals 17 residues. For the CDR3, the DNA is TGTGCCAGCAGTCCCACCCACTGGCGCGGGCCCTACAATGAGCAGTTCTTC. Residues: CASSPTHWRGPYNEQFF.

The chain couples TRBV12-3 or TRBV12-4 to TRBJ1-6; a weak D match, TRBD1 (5 bases). The CDR3 loop spans 15 amino acids. Trimming took off 6 bases at V and 7 bases at J, with 16 bases between the two ends. CDR3 nucleotides: TGTGCCAGCAGCCCCCAGGGAAAATCCAATTCACCCCTCCACTTT. Translating gives CASSPQGKSNSPLHF.

V is TRBV4-2 and J is TRBJ2-5; a possible D gene is TRBD1 (6 bases). CDR3 length: 17 residues. Germline-derived CDR1 and CDR2 are LGHNA and YNFKEQ. V shed 1 base and J shed 1 base, with 16 bases lying between them. CDR3 sequence: CASSQANRDTPQETQYF. The CDR3 coding sequence is TGTGCCAGCAGCCAAGCTAACCGGGACACGCCCCAAGAGACCCAGTACTTC.

The V gene is TRBV11-1, the J gene TRBJ2-7, with 11 nucleotides matching TRBD1. The CDR3 contains 16 residues. Per the germline V gene, CDR1 is SGHAT and CDR2 is FQDESV (reference sequence). The V segment lost 2 bases and the J segment 4 bases; nucleotides outside the gene matches: 7. CDR3 bases: TGTGCCAGCAGCTTAAGGCCGGGACAGGGGGAATACGAGCAGTACTTC. The encoded protein is CASSLRPGQGEYEQYF.

The chain carries TRBV19 and TRBJ1-5, with D hard to call. The germline gives CDR1 LNHDA, CDR2 SQIVND (reference sequence). This CDR3 region has 12 residues. V lost 3 bases to trimming and J lost 4 bases, with 4 bases between them. The CDR3 coding sequence is TGTGCCAGTAGTATGGGGAATCAGCCCCAGCATTTT. It translates to CASSMGNQPQHF.

CDR3 protein: CASSGAGDRGYEQYF. The CDR3 DNA reads TGTGCCAGCAGTGGGGCCGGAGACAGGGGATACGAGCAGTACTTC. This chain uses TRBV25-1 with TRBJ2-7, with 8 bases matching TRBD1. The CDR3 sequence is 15 residues long. V dropped 4 bases and J dropped 4; count of bases not matched to a gene: 9. The germline CDR1 and CDR2 sequences are MGHDK and SYGVNS.